Included here is one T cell receptor (beta chain) sequence, with context. Its target is unknown. A primer in the constant region served to generate TCR beta cDNA from 450 to 600 ng of total RNA. Generation of the TCR beta libraries relied on three nested multiplex PCR rounds using slightly modified ARM-PCR. TCRdb fed the multiplex PCR reads into MiXCR, producing one record per CDR3 protein. The table includes 180,000 or so distinct CDR3 sequences, 60% detected once. These data are taken from a study of tumor-infiltrating lymphocytes in primary liver carcinoma. Study background: Subjects presented with primary liver carcinoma managed by surgical resection.

Unsorted whole blood supplied the RNA, and germline DNA was extracted too. Those patients suffered from chronic HBV infection and were treatment-naive. Study results and limitations: Lesser overlap characterized tumor-adjacent and tumor-blood pairs relative to tumor region pairs.

The sample consisted of peripheral blood. This receptor was identified in a man aged 40-50 years with primary liver carcinoma and hepatitis B virus infection.

The CDR3 bases are TGCGCCAGCAGAAAGGGACTAGCGGGCAACTACAATGAGCAGTTCTTC. It yields the protein CASRKGLAGNYNEQFF. The chain recombines TRBV5-1 with TRBJ2-1; 12 bases match TRBD2. With V trimmed by 5 bases and J by 3 bases, 6 bases remained unmatched. This CDR3 spans 16 amino acids. CDR1 and CDR2 from the germline V gene are SGHRS and YFSETQ.